This T cell receptor (beta chain) was captured by sequencing in a study of T cell responses to AZD1222 COVID-19 vaccine. Whole-study findings and limits: Dominant at 160-218 and 743-854, vaccine-associated CD4 TCRs also spanned spike. Only a handful of AZD1222 recipients were seropositive at baseline.

This clone was picked up one time. The antigen is undetermined. Unmatched junction bases numbered 11, after V lost 1 base and J lost 2 bases. CDR3 length: 18 amino acids. The germline CDR1 and CDR2 sequences are MGHRA and YSYEKL. Clones were read by immunoSEQ multiplex PCR, and TCRdb kept only the in-frame ones, dropping some. In the table there are some 120,000 clones, roughly 90% of which are singletons. The sequence was collected from an adult in good health. The material sequenced was peripheral blood, taken on day 0 of AZD1222 vaccination. The V and J genes are TRBV4-1 and TRBJ2-1; TRBD2 agrees at 7 bases. The CDR3 nucleotides read TGCGCCAGCAGCCAAGTAGCCCTAGGACTAGTCCCCTACAATGAGCAGTTCTTC. It yields the protein CASSQVALGLVPYNEQFF.